The rows below give T cell receptor beta chains drawn from one sample of a study of shared clonotypes between healthy human individuals. Data came from immunoSEQ multiplex PCR; TCRdb stores just in-frame clones and leaves some out. The sample consists of some 2,400,000 clones, around 95% of them appearing once. The sequenced sample was naive CD4+ T cells sorted from blood. These receptors all come from a man aged 18 to 29 in good health. CDR3s include the opening cysteine and the closing phenylalanine or tryptophan. Each record gives: CDR3 protein, V gene, clone size, J gene. Part of the rows lack a size; the others show once, few, many or a class for expanded clones.

CDR3: CASSVGWLAGHEQYF; V: TRBV9; size: NA; J: TRBJ2-7
CDR3: CASSLQGAHEQYF; V: TRBV5-6; size: NA; J: TRBJ2-7
CDR3: CASSNRGRGEETQYF; V: TRBV5-4; size: once; J: TRBJ2-5
CDR3: CASSPYRGPYEQYF; V: TRBV6-5; size: NA; J: TRBJ2-7
CDR3: CAIPARDTQYF; V: TRBV2; size: NA; J: TRBJ2-3
CDR3: CASSLAPMVNTEAFF; V: TRBV5-1; size: NA; J: TRBJ1-1
CDR3: CASSGSSYEQYF; V: TRBV5-6; size: NA; J: TRBJ2-7
CDR3: CASRRGTDTDTQYF; V: TRBV6-5; size: NA; J: TRBJ2-3
CDR3: CASSFATTADTQYF; V: TRBV7-9; size: NA; J: TRBJ2-3
CDR3: CASSPQGQQPQHF; V: TRBV6-5; size: NA; J: TRBJ1-5
CDR3: CASSSGLAEETQYF; V: TRBV19; size: NA; J: TRBJ2-5
CDR3: CASRGQDPNYGYTF; V: TRBV6-1; size: NA; J: TRBJ1-2
CDR3: CASHLDLSGNTIYF; V: TRBV18; size: NA; J: TRBJ1-3
CDR3: CASSQASTGTGVALNTEAFF; V: TRBV4-1; size: NA; J: TRBJ1-1
CDR3: CASSLVGNEKLFF; V: TRBV5-4; size: NA; J: TRBJ1-4
CDR3: CASSLVGGNTEAFF; V: TRBV5-1; size: NA; J: TRBJ1-1
CDR3: CASSRGQGSSGANVLTF; V: TRBV6-4; size: NA; J: TRBJ2-6
CDR3: CASRYDSNYEQYF; V: TRBV2; size: once; J: TRBJ2-7
CDR3: CASSQDLPTKNTEAFF; V: TRBV4-1; size: NA; J: TRBJ1-1
CDR3: CASSVGPWVGNEQFF; V: TRBV9; size: NA; J: TRBJ2-1
CDR3: CASSSGLATDTQYF; V: TRBV5-1; size: few; J: TRBJ2-3
CDR3: CASSRTLNEKLFF; V: TRBV10-1; size: NA; J: TRBJ1-4
CDR3: CARVEGLNTEAFF; V: TRBV2; size: NA; J: TRBJ1-1
CDR3: CASRRIPGGKDEQYF; V: TRBV27; size: NA; J: TRBJ2-7
CDR3: CASRETGRPHEQYF; V: TRBV28; size: NA; J: TRBJ2-7
CDR3: CASSSRQSSGNTIYF; V: TRBV27; size: NA; J: TRBJ1-3
CDR3: CAISDPLPGRYQETQYF; V: TRBV10-3; size: NA; J: TRBJ2-5
CDR3: CASSYLSGKADTQYF; V: TRBV6-5; size: NA; J: TRBJ2-3
CDR3: CASSLDRAGYGYTF; V: TRBV28; size: few; J: TRBJ1-2
CDR3: CASSENPGVRQPQHF; V: TRBV6-1; size: NA; J: TRBJ1-5
CDR3: CASGPPGTGSYEQYF; V: TRBV2; size: NA; J: TRBJ2-7
CDR3: CASSLNLGQGIAGELFF; V: TRBV7-3; size: NA; J: TRBJ2-2
CDR3: CASSSRQGTKETQYF; V: TRBV6-5; size: NA; J: TRBJ2-5
CDR3: CASSEYRLAGYEQYF; V: TRBV25-1; size: NA; J: TRBJ2-7
CDR3: CASSVVGSGRRADTQYF; V: TRBV9; size: NA; J: TRBJ2-3
CDR3: CASSRVTGNTIYF; V: TRBV19; size: NA; J: TRBJ1-3
CDR3: CAWRQTSGNTIYF; V: TRBV30; size: NA; J: TRBJ1-3
CDR3: CASSLEVSDTQYF; V: TRBV11-3; size: NA; J: TRBJ2-3
CDR3: CATREFHTGELFF; V: TRBV2; size: NA; J: TRBJ2-2
CDR3: CASSLGQGSNEQFF; V: TRBV5-1; size: NA; J: TRBJ2-1